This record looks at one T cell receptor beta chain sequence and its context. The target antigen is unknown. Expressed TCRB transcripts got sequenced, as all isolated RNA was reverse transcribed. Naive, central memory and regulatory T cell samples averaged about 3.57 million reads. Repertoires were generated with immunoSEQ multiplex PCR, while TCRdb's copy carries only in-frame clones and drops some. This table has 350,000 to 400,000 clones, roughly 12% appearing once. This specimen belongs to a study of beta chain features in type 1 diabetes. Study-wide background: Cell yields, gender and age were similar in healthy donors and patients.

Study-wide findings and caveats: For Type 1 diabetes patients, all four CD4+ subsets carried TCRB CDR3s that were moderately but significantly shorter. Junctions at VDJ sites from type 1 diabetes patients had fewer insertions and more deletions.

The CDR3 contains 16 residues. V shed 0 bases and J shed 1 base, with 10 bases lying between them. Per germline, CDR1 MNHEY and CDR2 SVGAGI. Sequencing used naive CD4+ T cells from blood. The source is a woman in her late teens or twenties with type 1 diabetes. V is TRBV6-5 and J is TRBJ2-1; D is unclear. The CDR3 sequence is CASSYSEPLSYNEQFF. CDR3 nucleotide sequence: TGTGCCAGCAGTTACTCGGAGCCACTTTCCTACAATGAGCAGTTCTTC.